This TCR beta chain was identified during a study of a mutant IDH1 vaccine in newly diagnosed glioma. Study background: Treated individuals were about 60% male and about 40% female, averaging about 42 years of age.

The time point is: baseline, week 1 (first vaccination visit). Treatment defined: pre-vaccination baseline after standard-of-care therapy. The study enrolled donors with new WHO grade 3 or 4 IDH1-mutant, ATRX-lost astrocytomas. Per the germline V gene, CDR1 is SQVTM and CDR2 is ANQGSEA. The CDR3 sequence is 15 residues long. Only in-frame clones appear in the TCRdb table, and some are missing; sequencing was by immunoSEQ multiplex PCR. The sample holds about 51,000 clones, about three quarters seen once. The chain joins TRBV29-1 to TRBJ1-3; D is perhaps TRBD1 (6 bases). The sample was PBMCs, taken from a glioma patient treated with radiotherapy, temozolomide or both. The TCR was taken from a middle-aged woman with glioma. The CDR3 DNA reads TGCACCCGAGGGGGAGGCACGCGCTCTGGAAACACCATATATTTT. Translating gives CTRGGGTRSGNTIYF.